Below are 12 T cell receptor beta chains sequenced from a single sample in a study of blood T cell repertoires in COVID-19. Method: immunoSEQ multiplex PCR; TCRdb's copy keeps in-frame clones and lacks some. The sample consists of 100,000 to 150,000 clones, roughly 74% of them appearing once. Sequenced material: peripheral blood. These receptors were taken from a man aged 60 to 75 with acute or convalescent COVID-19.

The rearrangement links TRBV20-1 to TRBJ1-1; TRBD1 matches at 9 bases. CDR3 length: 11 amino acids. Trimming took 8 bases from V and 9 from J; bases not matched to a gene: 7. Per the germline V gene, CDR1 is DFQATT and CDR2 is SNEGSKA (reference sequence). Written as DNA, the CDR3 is TGCAGTTCGCCCGGACAGGGGAAAGCTTTCTTT. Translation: CSSPGQGKAFF.

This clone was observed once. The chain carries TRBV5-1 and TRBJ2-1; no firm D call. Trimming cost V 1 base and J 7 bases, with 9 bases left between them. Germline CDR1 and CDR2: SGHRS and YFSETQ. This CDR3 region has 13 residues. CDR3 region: CASSLTRVNEQFF. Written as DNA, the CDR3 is TGCGCCAGCAGCTTGACACGGGTAAATGAGCAGTTCTTC.

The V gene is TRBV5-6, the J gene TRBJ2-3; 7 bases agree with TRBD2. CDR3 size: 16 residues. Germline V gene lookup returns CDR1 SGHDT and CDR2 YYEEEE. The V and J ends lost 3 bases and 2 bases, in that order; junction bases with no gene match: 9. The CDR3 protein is CASSSSGSGFTDTQYF. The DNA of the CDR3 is TGTGCCAGCAGCTCCTCAGGTAGCGGGTTCACAGATACGCAGTATTTT.

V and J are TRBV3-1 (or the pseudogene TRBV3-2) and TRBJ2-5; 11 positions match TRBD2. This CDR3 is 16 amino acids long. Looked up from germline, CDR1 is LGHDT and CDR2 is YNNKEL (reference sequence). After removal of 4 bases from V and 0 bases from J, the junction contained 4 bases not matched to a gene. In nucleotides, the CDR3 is TGTGCCAGCAGCCGGCGGACTAGCGGGTACCAAGAGACCCAGTACTTC. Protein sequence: CASSRRTSGYQETQYF.

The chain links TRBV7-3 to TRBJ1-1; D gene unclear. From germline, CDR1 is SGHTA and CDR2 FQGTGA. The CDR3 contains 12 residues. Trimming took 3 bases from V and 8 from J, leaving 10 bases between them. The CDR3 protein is CASSFPNREAFF. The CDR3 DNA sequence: TGTGCCAGCAGCTTCCCGAATCGGGAAGCTTTCTTT.

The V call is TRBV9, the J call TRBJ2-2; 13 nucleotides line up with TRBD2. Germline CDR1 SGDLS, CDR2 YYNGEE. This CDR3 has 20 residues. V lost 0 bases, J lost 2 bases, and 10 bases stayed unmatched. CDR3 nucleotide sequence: TGTGCCAGCAGCGTAGGACTAGCGGGGGGCTCCGCCGCTAACACCGGGGAGCTGTTTTTT. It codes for CASSVGLAGGSAANTGELFF.

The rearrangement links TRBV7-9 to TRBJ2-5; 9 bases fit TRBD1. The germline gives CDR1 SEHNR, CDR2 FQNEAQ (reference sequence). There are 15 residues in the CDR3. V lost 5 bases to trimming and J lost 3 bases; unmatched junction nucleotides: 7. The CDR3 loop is CASSQLTGGKETQYF. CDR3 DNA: TGTGCCAGCAGCCAATTGACAGGGGGGAAAGAGACCCAGTACTTC. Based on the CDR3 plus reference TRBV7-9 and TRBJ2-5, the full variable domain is DTGVSQNPRHKITKRGQNVTFRCDPISEHNRLYWYRQTLGQGPEFLTYFQNEAQLEKSRLLSDRFSAERPKGSFSTLEIQRTEQGDSAMYLCASSQLTGGKETQYFGPGTRLLVL.

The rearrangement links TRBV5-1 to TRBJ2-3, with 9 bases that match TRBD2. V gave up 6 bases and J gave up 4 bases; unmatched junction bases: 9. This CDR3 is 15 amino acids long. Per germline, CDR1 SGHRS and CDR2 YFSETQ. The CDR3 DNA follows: TGCGCCAGCACAACGATTAGCGGGAGCGCAGATACGCAGTATTTT. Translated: CASTTISGSADTQYF.

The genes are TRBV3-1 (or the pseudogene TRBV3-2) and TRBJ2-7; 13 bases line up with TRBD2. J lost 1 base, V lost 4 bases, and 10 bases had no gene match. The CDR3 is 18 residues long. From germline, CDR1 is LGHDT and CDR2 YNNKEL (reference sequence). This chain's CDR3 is CASSPGLAGVVLSYEQYF. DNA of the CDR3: TGTGCCAGCAGCCCTGGACTAGCGGGAGTGGTGTTATCCTACGAGCAGTACTTC.

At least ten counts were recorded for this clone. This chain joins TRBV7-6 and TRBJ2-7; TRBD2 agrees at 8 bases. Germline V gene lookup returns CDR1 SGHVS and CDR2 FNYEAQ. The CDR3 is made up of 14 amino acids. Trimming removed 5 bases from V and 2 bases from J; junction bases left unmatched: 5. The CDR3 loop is CASSGGSGTYEQYF. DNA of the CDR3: TGTGCCAGCAGCGGGGGTAGCGGGACCTACGAGCAGTACTTC.

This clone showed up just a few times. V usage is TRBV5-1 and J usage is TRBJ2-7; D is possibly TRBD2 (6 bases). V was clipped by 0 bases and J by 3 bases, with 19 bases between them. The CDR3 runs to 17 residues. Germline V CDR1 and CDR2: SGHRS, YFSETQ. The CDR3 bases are TGCGCCAGCAGCTTGGTCCCCGGTCTACGGGGAGGCTACGAGCAGTACTTC. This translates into CASSLVPGLRGGYEQYF. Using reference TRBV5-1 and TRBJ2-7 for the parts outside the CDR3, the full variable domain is KAGVTQTPRYLIKTRGQQVTLSCSPISGHRSVSWYQQTPGQGLQFLFEYFSETQRNKGNFPGRFSGRQFSNSRSEMNVSTLELGDSALYLCASSLVPGLRGGYEQYFGPGTRLTVT.

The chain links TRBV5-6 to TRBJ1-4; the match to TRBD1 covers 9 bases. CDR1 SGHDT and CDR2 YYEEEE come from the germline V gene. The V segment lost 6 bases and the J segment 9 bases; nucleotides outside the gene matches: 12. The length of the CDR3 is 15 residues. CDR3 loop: CASMGAGQGLQKLFF. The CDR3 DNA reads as TGTGCCAGCATGGGCGCGGGACAGGGCCTTCAAAAACTGTTTTTT.